A single sample gave rise to the 11 T cell receptor beta chains below, sequenced in a study of shared clonotypes between healthy human individuals. Generated by immunoSEQ multiplex PCR, the TCRdb table keeps only in-frame clones and is missing some. The table has over a million clones, around 97% seen once; the top ten hold 1% to 1.5%. Sequenced input: naive CD4+ T cells sorted from blood. Subset given: CD45RA+ positively selected. Source of these receptors: a young man in good health.

The chain employs TRBV27 and TRBJ2-1; 7 positions match TRBD1. CDR3 length: 19 residues. Germline V CDR1 and CDR2: MNHEY, SMNVEV (reference sequence). Trimming cost V 1 base and J 12 bases; bases outside gene matches: 24. This chain's CDR3 is CASSLFRDRSEQGRTGQFF. For the CDR3, the DNA is TGTGCCAGCAGTTTATTTCGCGATCGTAGTGAACAAGGAAGGACAGGGCAGTTCTTC.

V usage is TRBV5-1 and J usage is TRBJ2-1; 7 bases match TRBD1. Germline trimming cut 6 bases from V and 1 base from J; bases unmatched to any gene: 7. Germline V gene data show CDR1 as SGHRS and CDR2 as YFSETQ. The CDR3 consists of 15 residues. CDR3 sequence: CASKGAGLSYNEQFF. Written as DNA, the CDR3 is TGCGCCAGCAAGGGGGCAGGGTTATCCTACAATGAGCAGTTCTTC.

The chain is built from TRBV5-4 and TRBJ2-5, with 8 bases aligning to TRBD2. V lost 5 bases, J lost 5 bases, and 8 bases stayed unmatched. The germline CDR1 and CDR2 sequences are SGHNT and YYREEE (reference sequence). CDR3 length equals 14 residues. DNA of the CDR3: TGTGCCAGCAGTCAAGCGGGAGTGGGGGAGACCCAGTACTTC. Encoded protein: CASSQAGVGETQYF.

The chain recombines TRBV7-2 with TRBJ2-3, with D maybe TRBD2 (6 bases). The CDR3 spans 17 residues. Germline V lookup: CDR1 SGHTA, CDR2 FQGNSA. Trimming took 0 bases from V and 5 from J, leaving 18 bases between them. The CDR3 DNA sequence: TGTGCCAGCAGCTTAGCGCCTGACGGGAGAGTGGGAGATACGCAGTATTTT. It is translated as CASSLAPDGRVGDTQYF.

The chain has TRBV18 and TRBJ1-3, with D possibly being TRBD1 (5 bases). Germline-derived CDR1 and CDR2 are KGHSH and LQKENI. There are 18 residues in the CDR3. V was clipped by 4 bases and J by 0 bases, with 19 bases between them. DNA of the CDR3: TGTGCCAGCTCACTAGACTGGGGCGTACCGATCTCTGGAAACACCATATATTTT. Protein product: CASSLDWGVPISGNTIYF.

DNA of the CDR3: TGCGCCAGCAGCCGCTCGACTAGCGGGAGGGGTGCTGACTACGAGCAGTACTTC. This codes for CASSRSTSGRGADYEQYF. The chain has TRBV5-1 and TRBJ2-7; 14 bases map to TRBD2. Germline assignment: CDR1 SGHRS and CDR2 YFSETQ. Trimming cost V 4 bases and J 3 bases; bases outside gene matches: 12. The CDR3 covers 18 residues.

The chain is built from TRBV2 and TRBJ2-2; 7 bases map to TRBD1. Trimming cost V 6 bases and J 0 bases; bases outside gene matches: 10. The CDR3 loop spans 17 amino acids. Germline V gene data show CDR1 as SNHLY and CDR2 as FYNNEI. The DNA for the CDR3 is TGTGCCAGCAGAGGGGGCAGGGGATACTCGAACACCGGGGAGCTGTTTTTT. This sequence encodes CASRGGRGYSNTGELFF.

This clone was counted a single time. The J gene is TRBJ2-7, the V gene TRBV18; 8 positions agree with TRBD1. The ends lost 9 bases at V and 1 base at J; junction bases unmatched: 8. Germline values: CDR1 KGHSH, CDR2 LQKENI. The CDR3 loop spans 14 amino acids. The CDR3 protein is CASSTTGVSYEQYF. CDR3 DNA sequence: TGTGCCAGTAGTACGACAGGGGTGTCCTACGAGCAGTACTTC.

V and J are TRBV5-4 and TRBJ2-1, with a tentative D call TRBD2 (7 bases). CDR3 length: 17 residues. Germline V gives CDR1 SGHNT, CDR2 YYREEE (reference sequence). With 0 bases removed from V and 2 bases from J, the gap between germline ends came to 15 bases. CDR3 amino acids: CASSLAGGLLPYNEQFF. The CDR3, as DNA: TGTGCCAGCAGCTTGGCCGGGGGGCTCTTACCCTACAATGAGCAGTTCTTC.

The CDR3 here is CSVRVGSYTDTQYF. In DNA form, the CDR3 reads TGCAGCGTTCGGGTCGGCAGCTACACCGATACGCAGTATTTT. The V call is TRBV29-1, the J call TRBJ2-3, with D unclear. Per the germline V gene, CDR1 is SQVTM and CDR2 is ANQGSEA. The CDR3 runs 14 residues. The ends were cut back, 5 bases at V and 6 bases at J, with 18 bases in the middle.

The chain has TRBV28 and TRBJ2-1; TRBD1 aligns across 10 bases. The V gene end was trimmed by 3 bases and the J gene end by 8 bases; junction bases not matched to a gene: 10. The CDR3 is made up of 16 amino acids. The germline V gene encodes CDR1 MDHEN and CDR2 SYDVKM. The CDR3 is CASSFPASGTGDEQFF. The CDR3 coding sequence is TGTGCCAGCAGTTTCCCAGCGTCCGGGACAGGGGATGAGCAGTTCTTC.